A selection of T cell receptor beta chains follows, all from one sample in a study of technical replicates of blood from a handful of donors. Clones were sequenced by immunoSEQ multiplex PCR, and TCRdb holds only the in-frame ones, with some missing. The repertoire holds 60,000 to 90,000 clones, just under 95% seen once, with about 0.41% in the top ten. The sample comprised T cells isolated from PBMCs. Source of these receptors: a human donor in good health. CDR3s include the opening cysteine and the closing phenylalanine or tryptophan.

v_gene	len	CDR3aa
TRBV7-7	15	CASSSAEGVGSEQYF
TRBV7-9	14	CATDRGQGRWEQYF
TRBV6-5	11	CASSSSSEQYF
TRBV4-3	15	CASSHTNRGTDTQYF
TRBV9	14	CASSGQVNTGELFF
TRBV18	17	CASSPPWEQVVNYGYTF
TRBV19	12	CASKEPARWAFF
TRBV7-6	15	CASSQGGPFTDTQYF
TRBV5-1	13	CASSLAGLNGYTF
TRBV19	14	CASSMTPSYSEQFF
TRBV6-6	15	CASSYIRVANEKLFF
TRBV5-6	17	CASTGLGTGIIYNEQFF
TRBV28	18	CASSLLLGPGGRDTEAFF
TRBV6-5	13	CASSYSGADEQYF
TRBV9	15	CASSAGTDGNYGYTF
TRBV10-2	15	CASSESTLRRDTQYF
TRBV30	12	CAWRETGNGYTF
TRBV30	16	CAWSAIAGLRSDEQFF
TRBV2	14	CAGRGGGSTGELFF
TRBV6-6	15	CASSYSGTGAYGYTF
TRBV7-8	12	CASSPGRQGAFF
TRBV27	16	CASSSPLQGTGEKLFF
TRBV5-8	15	CASSFVGQTNYGYTF